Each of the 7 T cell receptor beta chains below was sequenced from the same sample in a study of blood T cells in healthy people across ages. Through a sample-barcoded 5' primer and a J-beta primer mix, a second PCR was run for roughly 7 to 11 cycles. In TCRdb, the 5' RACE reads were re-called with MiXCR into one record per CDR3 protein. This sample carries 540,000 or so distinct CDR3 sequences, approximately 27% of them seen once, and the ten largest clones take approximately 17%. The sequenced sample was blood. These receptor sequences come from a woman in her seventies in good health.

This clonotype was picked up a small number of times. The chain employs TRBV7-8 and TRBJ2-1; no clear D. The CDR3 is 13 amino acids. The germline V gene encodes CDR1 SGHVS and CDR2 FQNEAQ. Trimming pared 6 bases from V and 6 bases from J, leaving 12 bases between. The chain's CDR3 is CASSTNRGNEQFF. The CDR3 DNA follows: TGTGCCAGCAGTACCAATAGAGGCAATGAGCAGTTCTTC.

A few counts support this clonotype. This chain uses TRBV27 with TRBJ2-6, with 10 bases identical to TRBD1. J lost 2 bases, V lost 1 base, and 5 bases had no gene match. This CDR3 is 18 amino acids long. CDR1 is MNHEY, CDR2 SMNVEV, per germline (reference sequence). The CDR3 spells CASSLLDRGAPGANVLTF. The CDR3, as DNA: TGTGCCAGCAGTTTATTGGACAGGGGGGCCCCTGGGGCCAACGTCCTGACTTTC.

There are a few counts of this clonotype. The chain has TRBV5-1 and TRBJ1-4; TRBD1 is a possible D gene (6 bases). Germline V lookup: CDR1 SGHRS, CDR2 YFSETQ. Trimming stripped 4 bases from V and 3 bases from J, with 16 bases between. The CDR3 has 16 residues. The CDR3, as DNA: TGCGCCAGCAGCCCCTCTTGGCAGGGGCCTAATGAAAAACTGTTTTTT. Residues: CASSPSWQGPNEKLFF.

DNA of the CDR3: TGCAGCGCTAATGTAAATAGAAAGGAGACCCAGTACTTC. Translation gives CSANVNRKETQYF. The chain uses TRBV29-1 and TRBJ2-5, with unresolved D. Germline CDR1 is SQVTM and CDR2 is ANQGSEA. With 7 bases removed from V and 5 bases from J, the gap between germline ends came to 17 bases. The length of the CDR3 is 13 residues.

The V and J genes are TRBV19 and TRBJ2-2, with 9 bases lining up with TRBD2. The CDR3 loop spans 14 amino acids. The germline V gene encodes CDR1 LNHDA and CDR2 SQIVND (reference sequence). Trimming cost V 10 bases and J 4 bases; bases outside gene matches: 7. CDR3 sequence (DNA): TGTGCCACCGGGACTAGCCGTGGCACCGGGGAGCTGTTTTTT. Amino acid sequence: CATGTSRGTGELFF.

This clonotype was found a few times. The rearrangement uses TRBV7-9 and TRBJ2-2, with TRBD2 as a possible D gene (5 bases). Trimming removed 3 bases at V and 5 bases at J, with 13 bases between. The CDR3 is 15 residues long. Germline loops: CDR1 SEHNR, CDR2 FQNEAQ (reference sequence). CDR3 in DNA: TGTGCCAGCAGCTTGACTCAAAGGAGGACCGGGGAGCTGTTTTTT. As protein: CASSLTQRRTGELFF.

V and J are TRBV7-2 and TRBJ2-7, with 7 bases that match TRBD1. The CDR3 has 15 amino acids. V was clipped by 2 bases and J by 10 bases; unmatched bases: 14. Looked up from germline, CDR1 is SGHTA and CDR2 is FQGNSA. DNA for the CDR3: TGTGCCAGCAGCTTATTTTCTAGACAGGGAATTCCTCAGTACTTC. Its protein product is CASSLFSRQGIPQYF.